The 20 T cell receptor beta chains in this list originate from one sample, sequenced in a study of multiple sclerosis patients with progressive multifocal leukoencephalopathy. The repertoire was sequenced with immunoSEQ multiplex PCR; TCRdb's copy has only in-frame clones and lacks some. Of 30,000 or so clones in the sample, roughly 89% were seen once. Stated time point: time of PML onset. Sequenced material: PBMCs, taken from a patient treated with natalizumab. These receptors all come from a woman aged 35 to 49 with progressive multifocal leukoencephalopathy.

The chain employs TRBV6-5 and TRBJ2-5; TRBD2 agrees at 8 bases. Germline loops: CDR1 MNHEY, CDR2 SVGAGI. Trimming cost V 2 bases and J 5 bases; bases outside gene matches: 4. There are 14 residues in the CDR3. The CDR3 DNA follows: TGTGCCAGCAGTTACCCCGGGAGGGGTGAGACCCAGTACTTC. Its translation: CASSYPGRGETQYF.

This clone was observed once. The J gene is TRBJ2-2, the V gene TRBV7-2, with D possibly TRBD2 on 5 matching bases. The ends were cut back, 4 bases at V and 3 bases at J, with 6 bases in the middle. The CDR3 runs 13 residues. Germline-derived CDR1 and CDR2 are SGHTA and FQGNSA. The CDR3 bases are TGTGCCAGCAGCTCGGACTACACCGGGGAGCTGTTTTTT. It encodes CASSSDYTGELFF.

This clone was recorded once. The chain has TRBV19 and TRBJ2-6; D not certain. Germline values: CDR1 LNHDA, CDR2 SQIVND (reference sequence). V was pared by 7 bases and J by 0 bases, with 10 bases between. CDR3 size: 15 residues. Here the CDR3 DNA reads TGTGCCAGTACCACCAGTCGCTCTGGGGCCAACGTCCTGACTTTC. The encoded protein is CASTTSRSGANVLTF.

This chain connects TRBV30 to TRBJ2-5, with D possibly matching TRBD2 (6 bases). V was clipped by 8 bases and J by 1 base, with 17 bases between them. The CDR3 extends over 14 amino acids. The germline V gene encodes CDR1 GTSNPN and CDR2 SVGIG (reference sequence). The CDR3 bases are TGTGCCATGGGGGTAGCGGTAAGCCAAGAGACCCAGTACTTC. This encodes CAMGVAVSQETQYF. Complete variable domain (other parts from reference TRBV30 and TRBJ2-5): SQTIHQWPATLVQPVGSPLSLECTVEGTSNPNLYWYRQAAGRGLQLLFYSVGIGQISSEVPQNLSASRPQDRQFILSSKKLLLSDSGFYLCAMGVAVSQETQYFGPGTRLLVL.

The rearrangement links TRBV4-1 to TRBJ2-1; 9 nucleotides match TRBD1. This CDR3 contains 17 residues. Unmatched junction bases numbered 12, after V lost 4 bases and J lost 5 bases. Germline CDR1 is MGHRA and CDR2 is YSYEKL. CDR3 nucleotide sequence: TGCGCCAGCAGCCGTAGCCCGGGACAGGGCAGAAACAATGAGCAGTTCTTC. Its translation: CASSRSPGQGRNNEQFF.

CDR3 nucleotides: TGTGCCAGCAGTAGAAACACTGAAGCTTTCTTT. This translates into CASSRNTEAFF. The V call is TRBV2, the J call TRBJ1-1; no definite D call. Germline CDR1 SNHLY, CDR2 FYNNEI. With 5 bases removed from V and 2 bases from J, the gap between germline ends came to 3 bases. This CDR3 has 11 amino acids. The whole variable domain, remainder taken from reference TRBV2 and TRBJ1-1, is EPEVTQTPSHQVTQMGQEVILRCVPISNHLYFYWYRQILGQKVEFLVSFYNNEISEKSEIFDDQFSVERPDGSNFTLKIRSTKLEDSAMYFCASSRNTEAFFGQGTRLTVV.

This clone was recorded only once. CDR3 in DNA: TGTGCCAGCAGTTTATCGGGCAGCCCGAACACTGAAGCTTTCTTT. Residues: CASSLSGSPNTEAFF. The chain recombines TRBV27 with TRBJ1-1, with D uncertain. V was trimmed by 0 bases and J by 1 base, leaving 9 bases between them. There are 15 residues in the CDR3. Germline CDR1 is MNHEY and CDR2 is SMNVEV (reference sequence).

The chain uses TRBV25-1 and TRBJ2-3; D perhaps matches TRBD1 (5 bases). Germline V gene data show CDR1 as MGHDK and CDR2 as SYGVNS. CDR3 length: 15 amino acids. V lost 4 bases and J lost 0, with 11 bases in between. The DNA for the CDR3 is TGTGCCAGCAGTGGGAGACAGTTAAGCACAGATACGCAGTATTTT. Translated: CASSGRQLSTDTQYF.

This sequence joins TRBV6-1 and TRBJ1-5, with D hard to call. Trimming cost V 4 bases and J 0 bases, with 7 bases left between them. The CDR3 sequence is 14 residues long. CDR1 is MNHNS, CDR2 SASEGT, per germline. CDR3 nucleotides: TGTGCCAGCAGTGGGCACTATAGCAATCAGCCCCAGCATTTT. Encoded protein: CASSGHYSNQPQHF.

V is TRBV30 and J is TRBJ2-7; 8 nucleotides match TRBD2. The CDR3 consists of 15 residues. The trim removed 2 bases at V and 3 bases at J, leaving 9 bases unmatched. CDR1 is GTSNPN, CDR2 SVGIG, per germline (reference sequence). CDR3 coding DNA: TGTGCCTGGAGTCGAGTTACTAGCGGCATCTACGAGCAGTACTTC. Translating it yields CAWSRVTSGIYEQYF.

The V call is TRBV7-6, the J call TRBJ1-5, with a possible D match to TRBD1 (6 bases). This CDR3 contains 16 residues. Germline V gene sequence: CDR1 SGHVS, CDR2 FNYEAQ. Trimming stripped 2 bases from V and 0 bases from J, with 11 bases between. The CDR3: CASSLRQGSSNQPQHF. The CDR3 nucleotides are TGTGCCAGCAGCTTAAGGCAGGGGAGTAGCAATCAGCCCCAGCATTTT.

The J gene is TRBJ2-5, the V gene TRBV27, with D perhaps matching TRBD2 (5 bases). Trimming removed 5 bases from V and 5 bases from J, with 18 bases in between. CDR1 MNHEY and CDR2 SMNVEV come from the germline V gene (reference sequence). The CDR3 is 15 residues long. The DNA of the CDR3 is TGTGCCAGCAGTCCCTGGGGAAAAACGGGGGAGACCCAGTACTTC. This sequence encodes CASSPWGKTGETQYF.

The chain has TRBV7-9 and TRBJ2-5, with D perhaps TRBD1 (6 bases). CDR3 size: 15 residues. The germline V gene has CDR1 SEHNR and CDR2 FQNEAQ (reference sequence). Trimming left V 2 bases short and J 4 bases short, with 14 bases between. The CDR3 loop is CASSLIGQPPETQYF. The CDR3 nucleotides are TGTGCCAGCAGCTTAATAGGACAGCCACCAGAGACCCAGTACTTC.

The chain joins TRBV30 to TRBJ1-5; 10 nucleotides align to TRBD1. Germline V gene sequence: CDR1 GTSNPN, CDR2 SVGIG (reference sequence). The CDR3 has 18 residues. V trimming: 5 bases; J trimming: 1 base; junction bases outside the gene matches: 14. CDR3: CAWAQTGGLPRSNQPQHF. CDR3 DNA sequence: TGTGCCTGGGCCCAGACAGGGGGCCTTCCTCGGAGCAATCAGCCCCAGCATTTT.

V usage is TRBV19 and J usage is TRBJ1-4; D uncertain. CDR3 size: 14 residues. Germline V gene lookup returns CDR1 LNHDA and CDR2 SQIVND (reference sequence). The V and J ends lost 7 bases and 2 bases respectively, with 11 bases between them. CDR3 coding DNA: TGTGCCAGTACCTGGACGGCTACTAATGAAAAACTGTTTTTT. This codes for CASTWTATNEKLFF.

The CDR3 protein is CASSSNNSPLHF. The CDR3 DNA reads as TGTGCCAGCTCATCTAATAATTCACCCCTCCACTTT. The V call is TRBV18, the J call TRBJ1-6; no clear D. Germline CDR1 and CDR2: KGHSH and LQKENI. V shed 5 bases and J shed 5 bases, with 4 bases lying between them. The CDR3 covers 12 residues.

This chain uses TRBV7-2 with TRBJ1-3; D is uncertain. The ends were cut back, 3 bases at V and 4 bases at J, with 7 bases in the middle. The CDR3 is 13 amino acids. In germline, CDR1 is SGHTA, CDR2 FQGNSA. Written as DNA, the CDR3 is TGTGCCAGCAGCTTGGAAGGGGGAAACACCATATATTTT. The encoded protein is CASSLEGGNTIYF.

The chain has TRBV11-3 and TRBJ1-4; 7 bases align to TRBD1. The CDR3 is 17 amino acids. V was clipped by 1 base and J by 5 bases; unmatched bases: 10. Germline CDR1 is SGHNT and CDR2 is YENEEA. CDR3 in amino acids: CASSLVGGTDKNEKLFF. The DNA of the CDR3 is TGTGCCAGCAGCTTAGTTGGCGGGACAGACAAAAATGAAAAACTGTTTTTT.

This chain links TRBV7-3 with TRBJ2-1; 15 bases are shared with TRBD2. The germline V gene encodes CDR1 SGHTA and CDR2 FQGTGA. The trim removed 5 bases at V and 7 bases at J, leaving 6 bases unmatched. This CDR3 comprises 16 residues. CDR3: CASSLGTSGRKNEQFF. The CDR3 nucleotides are TGTGCCAGCAGCCTCGGGACTAGCGGGAGGAAGAATGAGCAGTTCTTC.

V usage is TRBV30 and J usage is TRBJ2-1; a weak D match, TRBD2 (5 bases). Germline V gene data show CDR1 as GTSNPN and CDR2 as SVGIG (reference sequence). The CDR3 length is 14 residues. The V end lost 0 bases, the J end lost 6 bases, and 12 bases lay between the germline ends. CDR3 in DNA: TGTGCCTGGAGTGTTCGGGTAGGGAGCAATGAGCAGTTCTTC. Its translation is CAWSVRVGSNEQFF. Full variable domain (outside the CDR3, taken from reference TRBV30 and TRBJ2-1): SQTIHQWPATLVQPVGSPLSLECTVEGTSNPNLYWYRQAAGRGLQLLFYSVGIGQISSEVPQNLSASRPQDRQFILSSKKLLLSDSGFYLCAWSVRVGSNEQFFGPGTRLTVL.